This T cell receptor beta chain was sequenced for a study of vaccination and CD4 T cells after COVID-19. Stated treatment: 10-day PBMC culture with coronavirus spike peptide pools or control peptides (ViraFEST assay). Researchers used the Oncomine TCR Beta short-read assay to sequence DNA from cultured CD4+ T cells. Via MiXCR, TCRdb re-called the PCR reads, giving one row per CDR3 protein. The table includes 11,000 or so distinct CDR3 sequences, approximately 52% detected once. This clonotype has only a few counts. No antigen is known for it. Between the trimmed V and J ends, which lost 5 bases and 0 bases, there was a span of 7 bases. This CDR3 is built from 13 residues. Germline V gene sequence: CDR1 MNHNS, CDR2 SASEGT.

Sequences were obtained from CD4+ T cells from blood, cultured in vitro. The TCR was taken from a human donor who had recovered from COVID-19. The chain employs TRBV6-1 and TRBJ1-1; D is unresolved. The DNA of the CDR3 is TGTGCCAGCAGTAGACTCATGAACACTGAAGCTTTCTTT. Residues: CASSRLMNTEAFF.